This TCR beta chain was sequenced in a study of shared clonotypes between healthy human individuals. Sequencing used immunoSEQ multiplex PCR; TCRdb keeps in-frame clones, though not all of them. The sample includes about 2.3 million clones, about nine tenths of them seen just once. CD4+ cells yielded CD45RA+ naive and CD45RA-negative memory subsets. Study conclusions and caveats: Sorted-subset samples were not fully sequenced, rarefaction indicated.

About this clone itself: The antigen is unknown.

The CDR3 runs 13 residues. V shed 5 bases and J 5 bases; nucleotides not matched to a gene: 2. Germline V CDR1 and CDR2: MDHEN, SYDVKM. Sequencing input: naive CD4+ T cells from PBMCs. Stated subset: CD45RA+ positively selected. The chain joins TRBV28 to TRBJ1-2, with 10 nucleotides matching TRBD1. This TCR was recovered from a man aged 18 to 29 in good health. Some clones in this sample may be carry-over from other donors' samples. As DNA, the CDR3 is TGTGCCAGCAGTACGGGACAGGGGTATGGCTACACCTTC. Translated: CASSTGQGYGYTF.